This T cell receptor (beta chain) derives from a study of blood T cell repertoires in COVID-19. J was trimmed by 4 bases and V by 5 bases; bases with no gene match: 10. The V gene's germline CDR1 is LNHDA and CDR2 SQIVND (reference sequence). CDR3 size: 16 residues. TCRdb keeps only in-frame clones here, not all; method: immunoSEQ multiplex PCR. The table lists roughly 200,000 clones, about 85% of them singletons. The rearrangement links TRBV19 to TRBJ1-2; TRBD1 matches 10 bases. The TCR sequence derives from a woman between 18 and 30 years old who had recovered from COVID-19. Sequencing was done on a sample of peripheral blood. This CDR3 is CASSSRGQGGVYGYTF. CDR3 DNA: TGTGCCAGTAGTTCGCGCGGACAGGGGGGTGTCTATGGCTACACCTTC. Full variable domain (missing parts from reference TRBV19 and TRBJ1-2): DGGITQSPKYLFRKEGQNVTLSCEQNLNHDAMYWYRQDPGQGLRLIYYSQIVNDFQKGDIAEGYSVSREKKESFPLTVTSAQKNPTAFYLCASSSRGQGGVYGYTFGSGTRLTVV.